What follows describes a single T cell receptor (beta chain). Its target is unknown. This entry is derived from a study of T cell repertoires in cytomegalovirus infection. TCRdb independently ran MiXCR on the reads; one entry per CDR3 protein. Here the sample spans about 37,000 distinct CDR3 sequences, about 52% being singletons. CDR1 and CDR2 (germline): ENHRY, SYGVKD. Trimming took 5 bases from V and 1 from J; bases not matched to a gene: 2. This CDR3 region has 13 residues. The rearrangement uses TRBV10-3 and TRBJ2-7, with 7 bases matching TRBD1. The receptor was derived from a human donor in good health (CMV status not recorded). Some clones in this sample may be carry-over from other donors' samples. The sequencing used CD8+ T cells from cultured PBMCs, collected from culture after CMV antigen stimulation. Here the CDR3 DNA reads TGTGCCATCAGTCCGGGACAGTCCTACGAGCAGTACTTC. Translation: CAISPGQSYEQYF.